The 22 T cell receptor beta chains below all came from one sample that was sequenced in a study of OX40 agonist ivuxolimab in advanced cancers. TCRdb's copy holds only in-frame clones and misses some; the assay was immunoSEQ multiplex PCR. The sample shows approximately 94,000 clones, about 90% of them seen only once. The sample here was CD4+ or CD8+ T cells sorted from blood, taken in a trial of the OX40 agonist ivuxolimab. Receptors were obtained from an adult with an advanced solid tumor such as melanoma, head and neck, liver or kidney cancer.

The CDR3 sequence is CASSYNAGGPGEQYF. The CDR3 coding sequence is TGTGCCAGCAGTTACAATGCGGGAGGGCCGGGGGAGCAGTACTTC. The chain combines TRBV6-6 with TRBJ2-5, with 9 bases fitting TRBD2. This CDR3 contains 15 residues. J was trimmed by 11 bases and V by 2 bases; bases with no gene match: 12. Germline assignment: CDR1 MNHNY and CDR2 SVGAGI (reference sequence).

The chain links TRBV29-1 to TRBJ2-3; 8 positions match TRBD2. The germline V gene encodes CDR1 SQVTM and CDR2 ANQGSEA. Trimming took 3 bases from V and 0 from J; bases not matched to a gene: 5. This CDR3 is 15 amino acids long. The CDR3 protein is CSVDRGLGSTDTQYF. The CDR3 DNA is TGCAGCGTTGACCGGGGACTAGGCAGCACAGATACGCAGTATTTT.

The chain couples TRBV5-1 to TRBJ2-7; D call uncertain. V was trimmed by 0 bases and J by 2 bases, leaving 6 bases between them. The CDR3 extends over 13 amino acids. Looked up from germline, CDR1 is SGHRS and CDR2 is YFSETQ. The CDR3 nucleotides are TGCGCCAGCAGCTTGGTTGAAGCCTACGAGCAGTACTTC. Translating it yields CASSLVEAYEQYF. The whole variable domain, filled in from reference TRBV5-1 and TRBJ2-7, reads KAGVTQTPRYLIKTRGQQVTLSCSPISGHRSVSWYQQTPGQGLQFLFEYFSETQRNKGNFPGRFSGRQFSNSRSEMNVSTLELGDSALYLCASSLVEAYEQYFGPGTRLTVT.

This rearrangement joins TRBV7-8 to TRBJ2-3; D is unclear. CDR1 and CDR2 from the germline V gene are SGHVS and FQNEAQ. Trimming removed 3 bases at V and 2 bases at J, with 12 bases between. The CDR3 runs 15 residues. CDR3: CASSFWGQPTDTQYF. CDR3 in DNA: TGTGCCAGCAGCTTTTGGGGTCAACCCACAGATACGCAGTATTTT. Using reference TRBV7-8 and TRBJ2-3 for the parts outside the CDR3, the full variable domain is GAGVSQSPRYKVAKRGQDVALRCDPISGHVSLFWYQQALGQGPEFLTYFQNEAQLDKSGLPSDRFFAERPEGSVSTLKIQRTQQEDSAVYLCASSFWGQPTDTQYFGPGTRLTVL.

This chain uses TRBV7-2 with TRBJ2-1; 12 bases map to TRBD2. J lost 0 bases, V lost 4 bases, and 4 bases had no gene match. Germline assignment: CDR1 SGHTA and CDR2 FQGNSA. The CDR3 contains 17 residues. In DNA, the CDR3 is TGTGCCAGCAGCTCGCGACTAGCGGGAGTCTCCTACAATGAGCAGTTCTTC. Translation: CASSSRLAGVSYNEQFF.

About this clone: Other DNA sequences from this sample encode an identical CDR3 as well. The rearrangement links TRBV9 to TRBJ2-3; no reliable D call. V shed 3 bases and J shed 0 bases, with 2 bases lying between them. CDR3 length: 12 residues. Per the germline V gene, CDR1 is SGDLS and CDR2 is YYNGEE. CDR3 DNA sequence: TGTGCCAGCAGCGCCAGCACAGATACGCAGTATTTT. Amino acid sequence: CASSASTDTQYF.

This sequence joins TRBV4-1 and TRBJ2-2; 14 bases line up with TRBD2. This CDR3 comprises 20 residues. V lost 4 bases, J lost 5 bases, and 15 bases stayed unmatched. Per the germline V gene, CDR1 is MGHRA and CDR2 is YSYEKL. The CDR3 DNA reads as TGCGCCAGCAGCCCGATGGAGAGACTAGCGGGAGGGCCCTGGACCGGGGAGCTGTTTTTT. Its translation is CASSPMERLAGGPWTGELFF.

This clone was observed a single time. CDR3 in amino acids: CASSLASGRMGTDTQYF. The CDR3 DNA is TGTGCCAGCAGCTTAGCTTCGGGTCGGATGGGCACAGATACGCAGTATTTT. This chain links TRBV7-2 with TRBJ2-3; D remains ambiguous. Between the trimmed V and J ends, which lost 0 bases and 1 base, there was a span of 14 bases. CDR3 size: 17 residues. Germline CDR1 and CDR2: SGHTA and FQGNSA.

The chain carries TRBV6-5 and TRBJ2-7, with no clear D. This CDR3 is built from 15 residues. Trimming removed 6 bases from V and 0 bases from J, with 15 bases in between. CDR1 MNHEY and CDR2 SVGAGI come from the germline V gene. CDR3 protein: CASRRSASYSYEQYF. The CDR3 DNA follows: TGTGCCAGCAGACGGAGCGCGTCCTACTCCTACGAGCAGTACTTC.

This clone was counted once. The J gene is TRBJ2-1, the V gene TRBV29-1, with 9 bases fitting TRBD2. The germline V gene has CDR1 SQVTM and CDR2 ANQGSEA. This CDR3 is 17 amino acids long. V shed 7 bases, J shed 5 bases, and the junction held 18 bases outside the gene matches. In nucleotides, the CDR3 is TGCAGCGCTACGTCGGGCGGGAGGGCCAACACTCACAATGAGCAGTTCTTC. This encodes CSATSGGRANTHNEQFF.

The rearrangement joins TRBV15 to TRBJ1-2; a possible D gene is TRBD1 (5 bases). Trimming took off 0 bases at V and 8 bases at J, with 13 bases between the two ends. This CDR3 is 14 amino acids long. Germline lookup yields CDR1 LNHNV and CDR2 YYDKDF (reference sequence). CDR3 region: CATSRDRRGNGYTF. Here the CDR3 DNA reads TGTGCCACCAGCAGAGATAGGCGGGGCAACGGCTACACCTTC. The full variable domain, its missing parts supplied by reference TRBV15 and TRBJ1-2, is DAMVIQNPRYQVTQFGKPVTLSCSQTLNHNVMYWYQQKSSQAPKLLFHYYDKDFNNEADTPDNFQSRRPNTSFCFLDIRSPGLGDTAMYLCATSRDRRGNGYTFGSGTRLTVV.

V gene TRBV19 combines with J gene TRBJ2-1; D call uncertain. The germline V and J ends were trimmed by 5 bases and 5 bases, with 7 bases remaining between them. CDR1 and CDR2 (germline): LNHDA, SQIVND (reference sequence). This CDR3 comprises 12 residues. The CDR3 coding sequence is TGTGCCAGTAGTCGGCAGCACAATGAGCAGTTCTTC. It codes for CASSRQHNEQFF.

Here the CDR3 reads CASSQGLASGRNEQFF. CDR3 in DNA: TGCGCCAGCAGCCAAGGGCTGGCTAGCGGGCGCAATGAGCAGTTCTTC. The rearrangement uses TRBV4-1 and TRBJ2-1, with 8 bases fitting TRBD2. Germline CDR1 and CDR2: MGHRA and YSYEKL. CDR3 length: 16 residues. Losses at the gene ends were 1 base for V and 6 bases for J; bases not matched to a gene: 8.

V gene TRBV5-4 combines with J gene TRBJ2-7, with D tentatively TRBD2 (5 bases). V gave up 0 bases and J gave up 2 bases, with 9 bases separating them. Germline-derived CDR1 and CDR2 are SGHNT and YYREEE (reference sequence). CDR3 length: 14 residues. The CDR3 loop is CASSLAGLPYEQYF. The CDR3 nucleotides are TGTGCCAGCAGCTTGGCGGGGTTACCCTACGAGCAGTACTTC. Based on the CDR3 plus reference TRBV5-4 and TRBJ2-7, the full variable domain is ETGVTQSPTHLIKTRGQQVTLRCSSQSGHNTVSWYQQALGQGPQFIFQYYREEENGRGNFPPRFSGLQFPNYSSELNVNALELDDSALYLCASSLAGLPYEQYFGPGTRLTVT.

The V call is TRBV28, the J call TRBJ2-1; unclear D gene. Germline CDR1 is MDHEN and CDR2 is SYDVKM. This CDR3 comprises 13 residues. V lost 2 bases, J lost 6 bases, and 8 bases lay in between. CDR3 region: CASSLAGVNEQFF. CDR3 DNA: TGTGCCAGCAGTTTAGCCGGAGTCAATGAGCAGTTCTTC.

This sequence joins TRBV7-2 and TRBJ2-5; TRBD2 matches at 9 bases. The V and J ends lost 4 bases and 1 base, in that order; junction bases with no gene match: 4. The CDR3 spans 15 residues. Germline-derived CDR1 and CDR2 are SGHTA and FQGNSA. CDR3 in amino acids: CASSSASGAQETQYF. The DNA of the CDR3 is TGTGCCAGCAGCTCCGCTAGCGGGGCCCAAGAGACCCAGTACTTC.

V gene TRBV5-1 combines with J gene TRBJ2-1, with unresolved D. CDR1 and CDR2 (germline): SGHRS, YFSETQ. V lost 1 base to trimming and J lost 0 bases, with 8 bases between them. This CDR3 spans 15 amino acids. Here the CDR3 reads CASSLQYSSYNEQFF. The CDR3 nucleotides read TGCGCCAGCAGCTTGCAATACAGCTCCTACAATGAGCAGTTCTTC.

The rearrangement uses TRBV2 and TRBJ1-1, with a tentative D call TRBD1 (5 bases). Trimming cost V 3 bases and J 1 base, with 12 bases left between them. The germline gives CDR1 SNHLY, CDR2 FYNNEI. This CDR3 contains 15 residues. CDR3 bases: TGTGCCAGCAGTGATCCGTCAGGGACGAACACTGAAGCTTTCTTT. Translated, it gives CASSDPSGTNTEAFF.

The J gene is TRBJ2-2, the V gene TRBV5-3, with a weak D call TRBD2 (6 bases). TRBV5-3 is sorted into the ORF group, with uncertain function. Trimming took off 1 base at V and 6 bases at J, with 22 bases between the two ends. CDR3 length: 18 residues. The CDR3 is CARSLLRGLVPGPGELFF. As DNA, the CDR3 is TGTGCCAGAAGCTTGCTGAGGGGACTCGTACCGGGACCCGGGGAGCTGTTTTTT.

V is TRBV4-3 and J is TRBJ2-3, with a possible D match to TRBD2 (6 bases). Germline V gene lookup returns CDR1 LGHNA and CDR2 YSLEER. The germline V and J ends were trimmed by 0 bases and 6 bases, with 16 bases remaining between them. The CDR3 is 16 amino acids. CDR3 amino acids: CASSQDLLAPSDTQYF. The CDR3 DNA sequence: TGCGCCAGCAGCCAAGATCTTCTAGCGCCCTCGGATACGCAGTATTTT.

The gene calls are TRBV28 and TRBJ1-4; maybe TRBD1 (6 bases). Looked up from germline, CDR1 is MDHEN and CDR2 is SYDVKM. V lost 5 bases and J lost 8, with 18 bases in between. This CDR3 region has 15 residues. CDR3: CASSPPTTGIEKLFF. CDR3 nucleotide sequence: TGTGCCAGCAGTCCCCCTACGACAGGTATCGAAAAACTGTTTTTT.

The chain combines TRBV6-6 with TRBJ2-7; D might be TRBD2 (5 bases). The V end lost 4 bases, the J end lost 13 bases, and 14 bases lay between the germline ends. Per the germline V gene, CDR1 is MNHNY and CDR2 is SVGAGI (reference sequence). The CDR3 length is 11 residues. CDR3 loop: CASSFLGGQYF. The DNA of the CDR3 is TGTGCCAGCAGTTTCCTAGGAGGCCAATACTTC.